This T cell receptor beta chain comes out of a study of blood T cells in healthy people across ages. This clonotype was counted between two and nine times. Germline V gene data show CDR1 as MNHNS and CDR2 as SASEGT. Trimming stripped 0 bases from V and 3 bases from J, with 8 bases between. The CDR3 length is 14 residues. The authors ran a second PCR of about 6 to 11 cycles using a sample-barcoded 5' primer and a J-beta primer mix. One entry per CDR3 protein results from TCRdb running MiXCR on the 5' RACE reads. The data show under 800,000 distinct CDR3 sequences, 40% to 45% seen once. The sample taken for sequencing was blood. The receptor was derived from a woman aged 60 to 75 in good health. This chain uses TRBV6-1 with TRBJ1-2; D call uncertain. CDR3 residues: CASSEASADYGYTF. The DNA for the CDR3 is TGTGCCAGCAGTGAAGCGTCGGCAGACTATGGCTACACCTTC.